A selection of T cell receptor beta chains follows, all from one sample in a study of blood T cell repertoires in COVID-19. Here immunoSEQ multiplex PCR was the method, and the copy in TCRdb shows in-frame clones only, minus some. Altogether about 190,000 clones are present, around four fifths being singletons, with the ten largest covering 5.1%. Material: peripheral blood. The origin of the receptors is a woman aged 70-85 years with active or convalescent COVID-19. Each CDR3 is given with its conserved first and last residue. The D gene is left open where the match is weak. Clone size is stated in some rows and not others, as once, few, many or a class when expanded.

>TRBJ2-7|TRBD1|-|TRBV28
TGTGCCAGTAGAACTACCGGGACAGTCTCGTCCTACGAGCAGTACTTC
CASRTTGTVSSYEQYF
>TRBJ2-1|-|once|TRBV7-3
TGTGCCAGCAGCGGGCGAAGCTCCTACAATGAGCAGTTCTTC
CASSGRSSYNEQFF
>TRBJ1-5|TRBD1|-|TRBV6-2/TRBV6-3
TGTGCCAGCAGTTACAGGCAGGGGGCGGGTCAGCCCCAGCATTTT
CASSYRQGAGQPQHF
>TRBJ2-5|TRBD2|-|TRBV28
TGTGCCAGCAGTATGACTAGCGGGATTCGAGAGACCCAGTACTTC
CASSMTSGIRETQYF
>TRBJ2-3|TRBD2|-|TRBV4-1
TGCGCCAGCAGCCCGCGGGCTAGCGGGAGGGATACGCAGTATTTT
CASSPRASGRDTQYF
>TRBJ2-7|-|once|TRBV4-2
TGTGCCAGCAGCCAAGCCCCAGGCTACGAGCAGTACTTC
CASSQAPGYEQYF
>TRBJ2-5|-|-|TRBV6-5
TGTGCCAGCAGCTCGCCTAGGTACCAAGAGACCCAGTACTTC
CASSSPRYQETQYF
>TRBJ2-1|TRBD2|-|TRBV7-6
TGTGCCAGCAGTCCAGGGAGGGGCCCGCTCAATGAGCAGTTCTTC
CASSPGRGPLNEQFF
>TRBJ2-1|TRBD2|-|TRBV5-1
TGCGCCAGCAGTCTGACTAGCGGGAGGGCTAATGAGCAGTTCTTC
CASSLTSGRANEQFF
>TRBJ1-2|-|-|TRBV6-1
TGTGCCAGCAGTGAAGGGGCACTGCATGGCTACACCTTC
CASSEGALHGYTF
>TRBJ1-1|-|-|TRBV5-6
TGTGCCAGCAGGGTTCGGAGTTTGAACACTGAAGCTTTCTTT
CASRVRSLNTEAFF
>TRBJ2-7|TRBD1|-|TRBV2
TGTGCCAGCAGTCTTCAGACAGGGCCCTACGAGCAGTACTTC
CASSLQTGPYEQYF
>TRBJ1-1|-|once|TRBV6-1
TGTGCCAGCAGTGAAAGGGGGTCCACTGAAGCTTTCTTT
CASSERGSTEAFF
>TRBJ2-1|-|-|TRBV27
TGTGCCAGCACCCCTAGAGGGGGTCGCGACAATGAGCAGTTCTTC
CASTPRGGRDNEQFF
>TRBJ2-1|TRBD2|few|TRBV27
TGTGCCAGCAGGCCGTTGGGGGGGAGGGCCCCCAATGAGCAGTTCTTC
CASRPLGGRAPNEQFF
>TRBJ2-1|TRBD2|-|TRBV7-2
TGTGCCAGCATAGTCGGACTAGCTTTTGTCAATGAGCAGTTCTTC
CASIVGLAFVNEQFF
>TRBJ2-5|TRBD2|few|TRBV5-1
TGCGCCAGCAGCTTGTATAGCGGGAGTCTCGAGACCCAGTACTTC
CASSLYSGSLETQYF
>TRBJ1-3|-|-|TRBV10-3
TGTGCCATCAGTGAGTCAACCCCAGCTGGAAACACCATATATTTT
CAISESTPAGNTIYF
>TRBJ2-5|TRBD2|-|TRBV9
TGTGCCAGCAGCGTAGGGACTAGCTGGGAGACCCAGTACTTC
CASSVGTSWETQYF
>TRBJ2-2|TRBD1|-|TRBV27
TGTGCCAGCAGCCCAGAGGGGACAGGGTTGTTCGGGGAGCTGTTTTTT
CASSPEGTGLFGELFF
>TRBJ2-2|TRBD2|-|TRBV5-1
TGCGCCAGCAGGGGGGAACTAGCGGGAATTCGGAGGGAGCTGTTTTTT
CASRGELAGIRRELFF
>TRBJ2-2|TRBD1|-|TRBV30
TGTGCCTGGAGGACAGGGAACTGGGAGCTGTTTTTT
CAWRTGNWELFF
>TRBJ2-3|-|-|TRBV4-1
TGCGCCAGCAGCCAACCCAGGGAATCAGATACGCAGTATTTT
CASSQPRESDTQYF
>TRBJ2-5|-|-|TRBV3-1/TRBV3-2
TGTGCCAGCAGCGCCAGGAGGGCCATGGAGACCCAGTACTTC
CASSARRAMETQYF
>TRBJ2-3|TRBD2|-|TRBV7-3
TGTGCCAGCAGCCTCGGGACTAGCGGGAGCGGGATGGATACGCAGTATTTT
CASSLGTSGSGMDTQYF
>TRBJ2-1|TRBD1|-|TRBV2
TGTGCCAGCAGTTTGGACAGGAGCAATGAGCAGTTCTTC
CASSLDRSNEQFF
>TRBJ1-2|TRBD1|once|TRBV6-5
TGTGCCTCCGGGGACAGGGGGCACGTGAGGTATGGCTACACCTTC
CASGDRGHVRYGYTF
>TRBJ1-2|TRBD1|-|TRBV6-5
TGTGCCACCAACTTACAGGGGGCCGGCTATGGCTACACCTTC
CATNLQGAGYGYTF
>TRBJ2-7|-|-|TRBV28
TGTGCCAGCACCGCGCCTCCGGGATCCGGCTACGAGCAGTACTTC
CASTAPPGSGYEQYF
>TRBJ1-5|-|once|TRBV19
TGTGCCAGTAGTGTTCCAGGGGCTCGGCCCCAGCATTTT
CASSVPGARPQHF
>TRBJ2-1|TRBD1|-|TRBV6-5
TGTGCCAGCAGTCCTCCGACTACAGGGGATGAGCAGTTCTTC
CASSPPTTGDEQFF
>TRBJ2-7|-|-|TRBV28
TGTGCCAGCAGTGCCGGACAGTTTAGGTCCTACGAGCAGTACTTC
CASSAGQFRSYEQYF
>TRBJ1-1|-|-|TRBV25-1
TGTGCCAGCACCCCCGGGATACACATAGGTGCTTTCTTT
CASTPGIHIGAFF
>TRBJ2-3|-|-|TRBV9
TGTGCCAGCAGCTCCCGCGCCGGGAGCACAGATACGCAGTATTTT
CASSSRAGSTDTQYF
>TRBJ2-5|TRBD2|-|TRBV11-2
TGTGCCAGCAGCTTAGGGGTAGGCGCGGGAGTGGTGGAAACCCAGTACTTC
CASSLGVGAGVVETQYF
>TRBJ2-5|-|-|TRBV5-1
TGCGCCAGCAGCTTGGCCCAAAAAGAGACCCAGTACTTC
CASSLAQKETQYF
>TRBJ2-1|-|-|TRBV6-6
TGTGCCAGCAGTTACGGTCGGGTCGCCTCCTACAATGAGCAGTTCTTC
CASSYGRVASYNEQFF
>TRBJ1-6|-|-|TRBV3-1/TRBV3-2
TGTGCCAGCAGCCTGGGCAGGGCGAATTCACCCCTCCACTTT
CASSLGRANSPLHF
>TRBJ2-1|TRBD2|-|TRBV12-5
TGTGCTAGTGGTGAGCCGGGACTAGCGGGGTTAAGCTCCTACAATGAGCAGTTCTTC
CASGEPGLAGLSSYNEQFF
>TRBJ2-6|-|-|TRBV6-1
TGTGCCAGCAGTGATTACAGGGCTGGGGCCAACGTCCTGACTTTC
CASSDYRAGANVLTF
>TRBJ2-7|TRBD2|-|TRBV20-1
TGCAGTGCTAGTAGAGATCCTAGCGGGAGTATCTACGAGCAGTACTTC
CSASRDPSGSIYEQYF
>TRBJ1-2|TRBD1|-|TRBV24-1
TGTGCCACCAGTGATGGAGGGACAGGGGCTAACTATGGCTACACCTTC
CATSDGGTGANYGYTF
>TRBJ2-2|-|-|TRBV19
TGTGCCAGTAGAGTGTCTCATCTACGGGGATCAAGTGCGAACACCGGGGAGCTGTTTTTT
CASRVSHLRGSSANTGELFF
>TRBJ1-1|TRBD1|-|TRBV11-2
TGTGCCAGCAGCCGACGGTTGGGACAGGGGGACACTGAAGCTTTCTTT
CASSRRLGQGDTEAFF
>TRBJ2-5|-|-|TRBV24-1
TGTGCCACCGGCCAGCAAGAGACCCAGTACTTC
CATGQQETQYF
>TRBJ1-2|TRBD1|-|TRBV12-3/TRBV12-4
TGTGCCAGCAGATCCACAGGGGGTCTTGGCTACACCTTC
CASRSTGGLGYTF
>TRBJ1-2|TRBD1|-|TRBV14
TGTGCCAGCAGCCTCAGACAGGGCCTGATGAATGGCTACACCTTC
CASSLRQGLMNGYTF
>TRBJ2-5|-|-|TRBV12-5
TGTGCTAGTGGTTTGGGGACCCATCGAGGGGAGACCCAGTACTTC
CASGLGTHRGETQYF
>TRBJ2-7|TRBD1|-|TRBV5-4
TGTGCCAGCAGCGAGGACAGGATCTACGAGCAGTACTTC
CASSEDRIYEQYF
>TRBJ1-2|TRBD1|-|TRBV2
TGTGCCAGCTGGACCGGGACAGCCCTTACCTATGGCTACACCTTC
CASWTGTALTYGYTF
>TRBJ2-1|TRBD2|many|TRBV6-5
TGTGCCAGCAGTCCGGGACTAGTTTCCTACAATGAGCAGTTCTTC
CASSPGLVSYNEQFF
>TRBJ1-1|TRBD1|-|TRBV4-1
TGCGCCAGCAGCCACCCGACAGGGGCTACCGGTGAAGCTTTCTTT
CASSHPTGATGEAFF
>TRBJ1-4|-|-|TRBV28
TGTGCCAGCAGTTTAGGCGGTGCAACTAATGAAAAACTGTTTTTT
CASSLGGATNEKLFF
>TRBJ2-7|TRBD2|few|TRBV5-1
TGCGCCAGCAGCCCCTCGGCTAGCGGGGCCTACGAGCAGTACTTC
CASSPSASGAYEQYF
>TRBJ2-7|TRBD2|-|TRBV9
TGTGCCAGCAGCGTAGTAAGGGGAGGGACTAGCGGGAGGGCCGGCTACGAGCAGTACTTC
CASSVVRGGTSGRAGYEQYF